Listed below are T cell receptor beta chains from one sample, sequenced in a study of cytotoxic CD8 clonotypes in ibrutinib-treated CLL. Only in-frame clones appear in the TCRdb table, and some are missing; sequencing was by immunoSEQ multiplex PCR. The table includes tens of thousands of clones, 55% to 70% detected once. Sequencing used PBMCs, obtained at disease progression, from a patient treated with ibrutinib. These receptors came from a human donor with chronic lymphocytic leukemia. The CDR3 runs from the conserved cysteine through the conserved F or W. The order of the fields is D gene, clone size, V gene, J gene, CDR3 protein, CDR3 DNA. A D gene is named only where the DNA matches it firmly. Clone size is shown for a subset of rows, as once, few, many or a class of expanded clone.

TRBD2	-	TRBV9	TRBJ2-3	CASSVDIAGAVPDTQYF	TGTGCCAGCAGCGTAGATATAGCGGGGGCCGTGCCAGATACGCAGTATTTT
-	few	TRBV6-5	TRBJ2-2	CASRPVPGELFF	TGTGCCAGCAGGCCCGTCCCCGGGGAGCTGTTTTTT
TRBD1	-	TRBV5-4	TRBJ2-7	CASSTGQAFTEQYF	TGTGCCAGCAGCACGGGACAGGCGTTCACCGAGCAGTACTTC
-	-	TRBV6-6	TRBJ2-3	CASSPPTGTDTQYF	TGTGCCAGCAGTCCCCCGACTGGCACAGATACGCAGTATTTT
TRBD1	few	TRBV6-5	TRBJ1-3	CASSRGQAGNTIYF	TGTGCCAGCAGCCGAGGACAGGCTGGAAACACCATATATTTT
TRBD2	-	TRBV5-1	TRBJ2-3	CASSPPLAGGFTDTQYF	TGCGCCAGCAGCCCCCCCCTAGCGGGGGGCTTCACAGATACGCAGTATTTT
-	-	TRBV4-2	TRBJ1-1	CASSQGGLNTEAFF	TGTGCCAGCAGCCAGGGCGGGCTGAACACTGAAGCTTTCTTT
-	-	TRBV10-3	TRBJ2-2	CAISPDRTFTGELFF	TGTGCCATCAGCCCGGACCGTACATTCACCGGGGAGCTGTTTTTT
-	few	TRBV19	TRBJ1-2	CASRNWDYGYTF	TGTGCCAGTAGGAATTGGGACTATGGCTACACCTTC
-	-	TRBV7-3	TRBJ2-3	CASSLGPDTQYF	TGTGCCAGCAGCTTAGGCCCAGATACGCAGTATTTT
TRBD2	once	TRBV5-1	TRBJ2-3	CASSEELAGPSTNTQYF	TGCGCCAGCAGCGAAGAACTAGCGGGGCCATCCACGAATACGCAGTATTTT
TRBD1	-	TRBV29-1	TRBJ1-2	CSAAPRDSRVYGYTF	TGCAGCGCCGCCCCCCGGGACAGTCGGGTCTATGGCTACACCTTC
TRBD2	-	TRBV9	TRBJ2-1	CASSTGTSGGSEQFF	TGTGCCAGCAGCACCGGGACTAGCGGGGGAAGTGAGCAGTTCTTC
-	-	TRBV5-6	TRBJ1-3	CASSLTAVGPGNTIYF	TGTGCCAGCAGCTTAACGGCAGTGGGCCCTGGAAACACCATATATTTT
TRBD1	-	TRBV6-5	TRBJ2-7	CASRRGTASYEQYF	TGTGCCAGCAGGAGGGGGACAGCCTCCTACGAGCAGTACTTC
TRBD2	-	TRBV7-2	TRBJ2-7	CASSLVVAGGPYEQYF	TGTGCCAGCAGCCTAGTCGTGGCGGGGGGGCCCTACGAGCAGTACTTC
TRBD2	-	TRBV19	TRBJ2-7	CASSLLAGGVYEQYF	TGTGCCAGTAGTCTCCTGGCGGGGGGAGTCTACGAGCAGTACTTC
-	-	TRBV6-6	TRBJ1-5	CASSVPGQPQHF	TGTGCCAGCAGTGTCCCCGGTCAGCCCCAGCATTTT
TRBD1	-	TRBV10-3	TRBJ1-3	CAISETGTVRNTIYF	TGTGCCATCAGTGAGACCGGGACAGTGAGAAACACCATATATTTT
TRBD1	once	TRBV4-1	TRBJ2-1	CASSPGTVSYNEQFF	TGCGCCAGCAGCCCAGGGACAGTCTCCTACAATGAGCAGTTCTTC
-	few	TRBV5-7	TRBJ1-1	CASSLFAVRNEAFF	TGTGCCAGCAGCTTGTTTGCAGTCCGAAATGAAGCTTTCTTT
-	-	TRBV11-3	TRBJ1-1	CASSLIRVQGTEAFF	TGTGCCAGCAGCTTAATAAGGGTTCAGGGCACTGAAGCTTTCTTT
-	-	TRBV19	TRBJ1-2	CASTSRGAYYGYTF	TGTGCCAGTACCTCTAGAGGGGCCTACTATGGCTACACCTTC
-	once	TRBV9	TRBJ2-7	CASSVDVGYSYEQYF	TGTGCCAGCAGCGTAGACGTGGGATACTCCTACGAGCAGTACTTC
TRBD1	few	TRBV9	TRBJ2-3	CASSPGDRGSDTQYF	TGTGCCAGCAGCCCCGGGGACAGGGGGTCAGATACGCAGTATTTT
TRBD2	-	TRBV7-2	TRBJ2-5	CASSRGLAGAGETQYF	TGTGCCAGCAGCCGAGGGCTAGCGGGGGCTGGCGAGACCCAGTACTTC
-	-	TRBV19	TRBJ1-2	CASSIVTGSGYGYTF	TGTGCCAGTAGTATAGTAACGGGAAGCGGCTATGGCTACACCTTC
-	-	TRBV6-5	TRBJ2-7	CASRQELTGEQYF	TGTGCCAGCAGACAAGAACTTACGGGAGAGCAGTACTTC
-	large	TRBV7-9	TRBJ1-4	CASSPPDRTNEKLFF	TGTGCCAGCAGCCCGCCGGACAGAACTAATGAAAAACTGTTTTTT
-	-	TRBV18	TRBJ1-1	CASSEQVMNTEAFF	TGTGCCAGCTCAGAACAAGTCATGAACACTGAAGCTTTCTTT
TRBD1	-	TRBV6-6	TRBJ2-2	CASSWTGAGELFF	TGTGCCAGCAGCTGGACAGGGGCCGGGGAGCTGTTTTTT
-	-	TRBV4-3	TRBJ1-4	CASSQDLIVPTVSEKLFF	TGCGCCAGCAGCCAAGATCTGATTGTACCGACAGTGTCTGAAAAACTGTTTTTT
-	-	TRBV7-2	TRBJ1-1	CASSSTVNTEAFF	TGTGCCAGCAGCTCCACCGTGAACACTGAAGCTTTCTTT
TRBD1	-	TRBV6-1	TRBJ2-7	CASSWETGRPYEQYF	TGTGCCAGCAGTTGGGAGACAGGGCGCCCCTACGAGCAGTACTTC
-	-	TRBV30	TRBJ2-7	CAWRAGRGWTYEQYF	TGTGCCTGGAGGGCCGGCAGGGGCTGGACCTACGAGCAGTACTTC
-	few	TRBV4-1	TRBJ2-1	CASRPGRGTIYNEQFF	TGCGCCAGCAGGCCTGGAAGAGGAACAATCTACAATGAGCAGTTCTTC
-	few	TRBV7-2	TRBJ1-2	CASSQGLGSYTF	TGTGCCAGCAGCCAAGGTTTGGGATCTTACACCTTC
-	once	TRBV13	TRBJ2-7	CASSLEGGDSYEQYF	TGTGCCAGCAGCTTAGAGGGGGGGGACTCCTACGAGCAGTACTTC
TRBD2	-	TRBV7-9	TRBJ2-3	CASSPGTSGADTQYF	TGTGCCAGCAGCCCCGGGACTAGCGGGGCAGATACGCAGTATTTT
-	once	TRBV9	TRBJ1-2	CASSVDDGYGYTF	TGTGCCAGCAGCGTAGATGATGGCTATGGCTACACCTTC
-	-	TRBV4-2	TRBJ2-7	CASSHGDEQYF	TGTGCCAGCAGCCATGGGGACGAGCAGTACTTC